Presented here are 3 T cell receptor beta chains from one specimen sequenced in a study of T cells in Graves' hyperthyroidism and ophthalmopathy. Regions amplified from RNA transcripts were the TCR beta CDR3 regions. The HTBI set primed first-round TCR CDR3 RT-PCR. TCRdb itself ran the multiplex PCR reads through MiXCR, one entry per CDR3 protein. Among about 740,000 distinct CDR3 sequences listed, 14% were seen once. The sample was blood. These receptors were collected from a woman aged 18-30 years with Graves' hyperthyroidism.

Ten or more counts support this clonotype. The V call is TRBV7-9, the J call TRBJ2-1, with 10 bases that match TRBD2. The germline gives CDR1 SEHNR, CDR2 FQNEAQ (reference sequence). The CDR3 consists of 16 residues. V was pared by 1 base and J by 8 bases, with 8 bases of the junction left unmatched. The DNA of the CDR3 is TGTGCCAGCAGCTTAGGGCTAGCGGGGGCTTTGGATGAGCAGTTCTTC. It codes for CASSLGLAGALDEQFF.

This clonotype came up many times. The V and J genes are TRBV18 and TRBJ1-5; D is unclear. The CDR3 contains 13 residues. Germline assignment: CDR1 KGHSH and CDR2 LQKENI. Trimming removed 3 bases at V and 8 bases at J, with 11 bases between. The DNA for the CDR3 is TGTGCCAGCTCACCTAGTTCAGTAAAGCCCCAGCATTTT. Translation: CASSPSSVKPQHF.

This clonotype was observed many times. The V call is TRBV9, the J call TRBJ2-1, with TRBD2 identical over 7 bases. The CDR3 has 15 amino acids. Germline V gene lookup returns CDR1 SGDLS and CDR2 YYNGEE. V trimming: 0 bases; J trimming: 9 bases; junction bases outside the gene matches: 9. The CDR3: CASSVEGLPGGEQFF. The CDR3 nucleotides read TGTGCCAGCAGCGTAGAAGGTCTCCCGGGGGGTGAGCAGTTCTTC.